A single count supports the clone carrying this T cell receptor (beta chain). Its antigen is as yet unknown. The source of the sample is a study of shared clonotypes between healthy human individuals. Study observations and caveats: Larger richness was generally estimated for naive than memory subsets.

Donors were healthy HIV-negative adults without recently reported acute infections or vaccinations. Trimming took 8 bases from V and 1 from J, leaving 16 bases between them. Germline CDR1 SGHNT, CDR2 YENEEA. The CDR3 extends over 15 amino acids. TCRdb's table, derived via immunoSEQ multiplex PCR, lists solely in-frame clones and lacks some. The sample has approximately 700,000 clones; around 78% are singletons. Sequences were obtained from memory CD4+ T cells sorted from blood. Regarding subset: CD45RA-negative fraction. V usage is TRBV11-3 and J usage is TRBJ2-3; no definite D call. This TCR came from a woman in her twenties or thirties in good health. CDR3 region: CASRNFEPGTDTQYF. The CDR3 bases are TGTGCCAGCCGAAATTTTGAACCAGGCACAGATACGCAGTATTTT.